The TCR beta chain described here comes from a study of tumor-infiltrating lymphocytes in primary liver carcinoma. At the level of the study: Sequenced samples came back with roughly 3.65 to 7.5 million productive TCRbeta reads, and the counts looked alike across tissue types.

In regard to this clonotype: The antigen is undetermined.

Co-extracted RNA and DNA came from 20-30 mg of unsorted bulk tissue. Study conclusions and caveats: Tumor top-250-clone fractions significantly exceeded those of blood (p = 0.039).

Deletions cut 5 bases from V and 6 bases from J, with 10 bases between. From germline, CDR1 is SQVTM and CDR2 ANQGSEA. The CDR3 has 11 amino acids. A constant-region primer served to make TCR beta cDNA from approximately 490 ng total RNA. Libraries of TCR beta came from three nested multiplex PCR rounds with slightly modified ARM-PCR. TRBV1-TRBV30 forward primers paired with a C-beta reverse primer were used in the first two PCR rounds, which ran approximately 10 cycles each. TCRdb independently ran MiXCR on the multiplex PCR reads; one entry per CDR3 protein. This sample carries around 80,000 distinct CDR3 sequences, about three quarters of them seen once, and the ten largest clones take around 24%.

The specimen was tumor-adjacent normal liver tissue. The sequence was obtained from a man in his forties with primary liver carcinoma and hepatitis B virus infection. This chain joins TRBV29-1 and TRBJ2-5; either TRBD1 or TRBD2 may fit D (5 bases each). The CDR3 DNA reads as TGCAGCGTTACTCCGGGGCAGACCCAGTACTTC. Protein: CSVTPGQTQYF.